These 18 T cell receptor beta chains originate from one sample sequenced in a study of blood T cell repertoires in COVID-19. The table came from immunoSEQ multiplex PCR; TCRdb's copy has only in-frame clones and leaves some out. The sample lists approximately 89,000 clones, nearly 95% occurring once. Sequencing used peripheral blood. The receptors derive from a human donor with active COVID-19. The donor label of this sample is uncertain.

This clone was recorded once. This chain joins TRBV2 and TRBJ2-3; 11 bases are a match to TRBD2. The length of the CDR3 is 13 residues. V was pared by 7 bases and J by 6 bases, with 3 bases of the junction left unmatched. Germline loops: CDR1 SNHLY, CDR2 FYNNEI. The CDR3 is CASMVAGGDTQYF. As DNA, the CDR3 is TGTGCCAGCATGGTAGCGGGGGGGGATACGCAGTATTTT.

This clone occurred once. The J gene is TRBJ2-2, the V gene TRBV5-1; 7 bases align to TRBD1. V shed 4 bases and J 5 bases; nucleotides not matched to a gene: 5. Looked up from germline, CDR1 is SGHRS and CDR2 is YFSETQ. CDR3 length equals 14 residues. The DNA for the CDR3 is TGCGCCAGCAGCCCTGGGACAGCGACCGGGGAGCTGTTTTTT. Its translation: CASSPGTATGELFF.

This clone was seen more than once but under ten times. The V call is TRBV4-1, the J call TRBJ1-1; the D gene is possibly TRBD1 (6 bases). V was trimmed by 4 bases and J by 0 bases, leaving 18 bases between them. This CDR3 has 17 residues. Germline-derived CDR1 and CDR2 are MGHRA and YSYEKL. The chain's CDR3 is CASSPPGQGLMNTEAFF. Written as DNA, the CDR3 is TGCGCCAGCAGCCCACCGGGACAAGGACTTATGAACACTGAAGCTTTCTTT.

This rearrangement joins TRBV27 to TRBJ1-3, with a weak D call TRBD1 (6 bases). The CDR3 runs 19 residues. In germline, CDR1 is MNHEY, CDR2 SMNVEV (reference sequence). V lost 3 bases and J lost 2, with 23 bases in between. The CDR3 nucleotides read TGTGCCAGCAGTTTCCAGAAATTAATACAGGGTTTAGCTGGAAACACCATATATTTT. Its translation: CASSFQKLIQGLAGNTIYF.

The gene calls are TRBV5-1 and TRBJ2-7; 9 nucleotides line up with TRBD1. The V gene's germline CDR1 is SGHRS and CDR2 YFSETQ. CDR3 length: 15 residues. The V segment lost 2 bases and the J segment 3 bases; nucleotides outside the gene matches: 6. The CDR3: CASSLRTGANYEQYF. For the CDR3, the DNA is TGCGCCAGCAGCTTACGGACAGGGGCCAACTACGAGCAGTACTTC.

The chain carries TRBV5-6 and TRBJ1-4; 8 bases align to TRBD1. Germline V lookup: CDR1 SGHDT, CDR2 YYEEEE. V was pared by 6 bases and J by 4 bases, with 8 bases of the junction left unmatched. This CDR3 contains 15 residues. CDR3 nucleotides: TGTGCCAGCACTATGAGGACAGGGCTTAATGAAAAACTGTTTTTT. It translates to CASTMRTGLNEKLFF. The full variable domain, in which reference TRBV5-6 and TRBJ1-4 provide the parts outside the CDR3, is DAGVTQSPTHLIKTRGQQVTLRCSPKSGHDTVSWYQQALGQGPQFIFQYYEEEERQRGNFPDRFSGHQFPNYSSELNVNALLLGDSALYLCASTMRTGLNEKLFFGSGTQLSVL.

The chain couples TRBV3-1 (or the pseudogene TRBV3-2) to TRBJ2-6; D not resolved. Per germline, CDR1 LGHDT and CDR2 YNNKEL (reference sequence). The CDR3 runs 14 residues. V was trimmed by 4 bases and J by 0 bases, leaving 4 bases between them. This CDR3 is CASSPGSGANVLTF. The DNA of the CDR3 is TGTGCCAGCAGCCCAGGCTCTGGGGCCAACGTCCTGACTTTC.

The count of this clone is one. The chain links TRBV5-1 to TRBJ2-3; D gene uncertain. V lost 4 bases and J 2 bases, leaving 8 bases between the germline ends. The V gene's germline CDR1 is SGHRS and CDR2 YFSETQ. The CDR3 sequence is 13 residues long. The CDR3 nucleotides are TGCGCCAGCAGCCCACAGACCACAGATACGCAGTATTTT. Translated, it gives CASSPQTTDTQYF.

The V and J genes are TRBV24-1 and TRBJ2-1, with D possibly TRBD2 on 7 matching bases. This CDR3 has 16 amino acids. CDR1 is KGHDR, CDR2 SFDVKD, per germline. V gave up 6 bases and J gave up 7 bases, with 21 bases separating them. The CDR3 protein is CATSPPRGGTINEQFF. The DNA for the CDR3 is TGTGCCACCAGTCCCCCTAGGGGGGGCACCATTAATGAGCAGTTCTTC.

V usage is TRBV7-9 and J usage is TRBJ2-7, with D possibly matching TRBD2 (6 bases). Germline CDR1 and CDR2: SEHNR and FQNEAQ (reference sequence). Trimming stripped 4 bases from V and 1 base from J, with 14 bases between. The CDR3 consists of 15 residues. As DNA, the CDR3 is TGTGCCAGCAGCTCCACGTGGGAGGAGTCCTACGAGCAGTACTTC. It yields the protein CASSSTWEESYEQYF.

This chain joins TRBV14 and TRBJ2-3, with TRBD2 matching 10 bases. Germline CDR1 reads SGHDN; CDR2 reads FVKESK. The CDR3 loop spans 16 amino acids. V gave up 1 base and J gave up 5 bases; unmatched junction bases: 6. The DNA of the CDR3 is TGTGCCAGCAGCCAAGGGCGGACTAGCGGCCTAGATACGCAGTATTTT. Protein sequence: CASSQGRTSGLDTQYF.

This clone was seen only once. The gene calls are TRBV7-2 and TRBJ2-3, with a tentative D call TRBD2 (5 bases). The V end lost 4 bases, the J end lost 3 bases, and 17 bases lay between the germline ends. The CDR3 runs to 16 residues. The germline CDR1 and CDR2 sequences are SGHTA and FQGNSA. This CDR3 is CASSSPRRTLTDTQYF. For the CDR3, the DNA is TGTGCCAGCAGCTCGCCCCGGAGGACTTTAACAGATACGCAGTATTTT. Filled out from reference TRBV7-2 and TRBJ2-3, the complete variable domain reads GAGVSQSPSNKVTEKGKDVELRCDPISGHTALYWYRQSLGQGLEFLIYFQGNSAPDKSGLPSDRFSAERTGGSVSTLTIQRTQQEDSAVYLCASSSPRRTLTDTQYFGPGTRLTVL.

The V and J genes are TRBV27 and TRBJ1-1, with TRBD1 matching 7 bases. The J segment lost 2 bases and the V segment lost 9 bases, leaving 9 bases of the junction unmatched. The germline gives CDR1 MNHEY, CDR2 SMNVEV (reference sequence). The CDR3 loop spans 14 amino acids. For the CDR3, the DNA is TGTGCCAGTAAGGGACAGTCACCAAACACTGAAGCTTTCTTT. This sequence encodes CASKGQSPNTEAFF.

CDR3 protein: CASSPPMAGSTHNEQFF. The CDR3, as DNA: TGTGCCAGCTCACCACCGATGGCAGGGTCCACGCACAATGAGCAGTTCTTC. The chain carries TRBV18 and TRBJ2-1; the D gene is possibly TRBD1 (5 bases). Trimming took off 0 bases at V and 5 bases at J, with 17 bases between the two ends. This CDR3 is 17 amino acids long. Germline V gene lookup returns CDR1 KGHSH and CDR2 LQKENI.

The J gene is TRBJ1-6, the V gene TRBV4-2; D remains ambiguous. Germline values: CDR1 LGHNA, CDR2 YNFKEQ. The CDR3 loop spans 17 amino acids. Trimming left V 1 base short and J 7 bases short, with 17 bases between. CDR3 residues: CASSQGRAGDGNSPLHF. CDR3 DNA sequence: TGTGCCAGCAGCCAAGGGCGGGCAGGAGACGGGAATTCACCCCTCCACTTT.

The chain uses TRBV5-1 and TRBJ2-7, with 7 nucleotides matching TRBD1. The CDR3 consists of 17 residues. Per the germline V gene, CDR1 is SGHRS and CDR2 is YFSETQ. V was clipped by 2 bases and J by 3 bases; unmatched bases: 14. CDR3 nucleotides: TGCGCCAGCAGCTTACAAACCGGGACAGCGACTTACTACGAGCAGTACTTC. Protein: CASSLQTGTATYYEQYF.

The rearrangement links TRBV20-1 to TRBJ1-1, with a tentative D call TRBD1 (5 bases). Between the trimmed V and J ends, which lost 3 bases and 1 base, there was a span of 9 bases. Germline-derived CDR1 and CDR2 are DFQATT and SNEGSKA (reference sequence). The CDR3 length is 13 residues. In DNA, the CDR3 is TGCAGTGCTAGTGCGGGGGGGAACACTGAAGCTTTCTTT. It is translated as CSASAGGNTEAFF.

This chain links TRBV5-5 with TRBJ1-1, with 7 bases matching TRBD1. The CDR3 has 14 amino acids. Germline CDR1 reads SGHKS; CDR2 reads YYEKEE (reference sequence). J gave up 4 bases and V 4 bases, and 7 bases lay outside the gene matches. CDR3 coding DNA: TGTGCCAGCAGCCTGGCCGGGACAGCCACTGAAGCTTTCTTT. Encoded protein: CASSLAGTATEAFF. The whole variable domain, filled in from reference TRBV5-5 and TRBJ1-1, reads DAGVTQSPTHLIKTRGQQVTLRCSPISGHKSVSWYQQVLGQGPQFIFQYYEKEERGRGNFPDRFSARQFPNYSSELNVNALLLGDSALYLCASSLAGTATEAFFGQGTRLTVV.